The clone carrying this T cell receptor beta chain was seen only a few times. Its target is unknown. Germline CDR1 and CDR2: DFQATT and SNEGSKA (reference sequence). Trimming took 6 bases from V and 3 from J, leaving 12 bases between them. The CDR3 is made up of 12 amino acids. Individually, cDNA molecules had unique molecular identifiers attached to them. TCRdb called the 5' RACE reads again in MiXCR, with one record for every CDR3 protein. The profile shows tens of thousands of distinct CDR3 sequences, 14% of them singletons. This record comes from a study of early T cells in non-severe SARS-CoV-2 infection. Background on the study: It was bulk RNA from unsorted whole blood that was sequenced, and the chains were unpaired. Study results and caveats: VDJdb matching skewed toward anti-spike CD8 responses, missing private and CD4 specificities.

The chain uses TRBV20-1 and TRBJ2-7; perhaps TRBD1 as D (5 bases). The sample comprised whole blood. This clonotype was sampled from an adult who was a healthcare worker with PCR-confirmed SARS-CoV-2 infection or an uninfected control (not recorded which). The CDR3 sequence is CSAFRDSYEQYF. For the CDR3, the DNA is TGCAGTGCCTTCCGAGACAGCTACGAGCAGTACTTC.